The 27 T cell receptor beta chains below were found in one sample sequenced in a study of blood T cell repertoires in COVID-19. TCRdb's copy holds only in-frame clones and misses some; the assay was immunoSEQ multiplex PCR. The repertoire holds approximately 100,000 clones, with roughly 80% as singletons. Sequencing was performed on peripheral blood. The receptor set was obtained from an elderly woman with acute or convalescent COVID-19.

The V call is TRBV6-2 or TRBV6-3, the J call TRBJ2-5, with TRBD2 as a possible D gene (5 bases). This CDR3 has 12 amino acids. V dropped 5 bases and J dropped 2 bases, with 6 bases sitting between them. From germline, CDR1 is MNHEY and CDR2 SVGEGT. The CDR3 loop reads CASSRGQETQYF. The CDR3 DNA reads as TGTGCCAGCAGTCGCGGGCAAGAGACCCAGTACTTC.

V and J are TRBV4-3 and TRBJ2-2; 9 positions agree with TRBD2. CDR1 is LGHNA, CDR2 YSLEER, per germline. V trimming: 4 bases; J trimming: 0 bases; junction bases outside the gene matches: 9. The CDR3 is 18 residues long. Here the CDR3 DNA reads TGCGCCAGCAGCCGAGAGCTAGCGGGATCCGCGAACACCGGGGAGCTGTTTTTT. Translation gives CASSRELAGSANTGELFF.

V gene TRBV7-2 combines with J gene TRBJ2-1; D possibly corresponds to TRBD2 (7 bases). The CDR3 is 15 residues long. Germline CDR1 is SGHTA and CDR2 is FQGNSA. The ends were cut back, 0 bases at V and 7 bases at J, with 13 bases in the middle. CDR3 coding DNA: TGTGCCAGCAGCTTAGCGTTGGGGGGGCGGAATGAGCAGTTCTTC. Its translation is CASSLALGGRNEQFF.

V gene TRBV28 combines with J gene TRBJ1-2; a possible D gene is TRBD1 (5 bases). The CDR3 runs 16 residues. CDR1 is MDHEN, CDR2 SYDVKM, per germline. Trimming cost V 5 bases and J 0 bases, with 16 bases left between them. Here the CDR3 DNA reads TGTGCCAGCAGTCTTAAGGGGCGCCCGTCTAACTATGGCTACACCTTC. Residues: CASSLKGRPSNYGYTF.

The chain links TRBV6-5 to TRBJ2-3; perhaps TRBD1 as D (5 bases). Trimming cost V 6 bases and J 7 bases, with 14 bases left between them. The CDR3 runs to 13 residues. Germline lookup yields CDR1 MNHEY and CDR2 SVGAGI. CDR3 DNA sequence: TGTGCCAGCAGACGTAAGGGGAAAAATACGCAGTATTTT. This gives the protein CASRRKGKNTQYF.

This chain's CDR3 is CASRSGHNQPQHF. CDR3 DNA sequence: TGTGCCAGCAGGTCGGGTCACAATCAGCCCCAGCATTTT. This sequence joins TRBV28 and TRBJ1-5, with unresolved D. The ends were cut back, 6 bases at V and 3 bases at J, with 9 bases in the middle. The CDR3 length is 13 residues. Germline-derived CDR1 and CDR2 are MDHEN and SYDVKM.

This chain connects TRBV9 to TRBJ1-4; TRBD1 aligns across 9 bases. Trimming at V came to 4 bases and at J to 8 bases, leaving 12 bases not matched to a gene. Germline CDR1 SGDLS, CDR2 YYNGEE. This CDR3 spans 16 amino acids. The CDR3 DNA sequence: TGTGCCAGCAGCACTCACCGGGACAGGGACCGCGAAAAACTGTTTTTT. This sequence encodes CASSTHRDRDREKLFF.

V and J are TRBV15 and TRBJ2-7; weak D call: TRBD2 (5 bases). Germline assignment: CDR1 LNHNV and CDR2 YYDKDF (reference sequence). The CDR3 consists of 15 residues. V was cut by 0 bases and J by 3 bases, with 12 bases left in between. CDR3 sequence reads: CATSRDSGSYYEQYF. CDR3 in DNA: TGTGCCACCAGCAGAGATTCGGGGTCTTACTACGAGCAGTACTTC.

The V and J genes are TRBV28 and TRBJ1-5; 9 bases match TRBD1. The CDR3 has 12 residues. Germline V gene sequence: CDR1 MDHEN, CDR2 SYDVKM. V gave up 8 bases and J gave up 7 bases; unmatched junction bases: 3. The CDR3: CASVGTGQPQHF. CDR3 nucleotides: TGTGCCAGCGTCGGGACAGGGCAGCCCCAGCATTTT.

The chain has TRBV19 and TRBJ1-1, with 10 bases fitting TRBD1. Germline V gene sequence: CDR1 LNHDA, CDR2 SQIVND (reference sequence). The J segment lost 1 base and the V segment lost 6 bases, leaving 5 bases of the junction unmatched. The CDR3 is made up of 15 amino acids. In DNA form, the CDR3 reads TGTGCCAGTAGAGCGGGACAGGGGAAGAACACTGAAGCTTTCTTT. Translating it yields CASRAGQGKNTEAFF.

V and J are TRBV3-1 (or the pseudogene TRBV3-2) and TRBJ1-2; the D is unclear. CDR1 and CDR2 from the germline V gene are LGHDT and YNNKEL (reference sequence). This CDR3 is 13 amino acids long. Trimming shortened V by 5 bases and J by 5 bases, and 12 bases separated the two germline ends. CDR3 residues: CASSYMEAYGYTF. As DNA, the CDR3 is TGTGCCAGCAGCTACATGGAGGCTTATGGCTACACCTTC.

The V gene is TRBV5-4, the J gene TRBJ1-2; D unclear. The V gene lost 1 base and the J gene lost 3 bases, with 7 bases spanning the gap. This CDR3 comprises 13 residues. From germline, CDR1 is SGHNT and CDR2 YYREEE (reference sequence). The CDR3 protein is CASSLPVDYGYTF. The DNA of the CDR3 is TGTGCCAGCAGCTTGCCAGTCGACTATGGCTACACCTTC.

The rearrangement uses TRBV27 and TRBJ2-6; D not certain. The ends were cut back, 7 bases at V and 0 bases at J, with 13 bases in the middle. The CDR3 extends over 16 amino acids. Germline CDR1 and CDR2: MNHEY and SMNVEV (reference sequence). The CDR3 DNA sequence: TGTGCCAGCATGATGCTGAGAAGCTCTGGGGCCAACGTCCTGACTTTC. Its protein is CASMMLRSSGANVLTF.

The chain recombines TRBV6-5 with TRBJ2-5, with 12 bases lining up with TRBD2. The CDR3 sequence is 16 residues long. Germline assignment: CDR1 MNHEY and CDR2 SVGAGI. V was clipped by 0 bases and J by 2 bases; unmatched bases: 1. CDR3 sequence: CASSYSLAGGQETQYF. The CDR3 DNA reads TGTGCCAGCAGTTACTCTCTAGCGGGGGGGCAAGAGACCCAGTACTTC.

V is TRBV6-1 and J is TRBJ1-2; TRBD1 agrees at 7 bases. CDR1 and CDR2 (germline): MNHNS, SASEGT. The V gene end was trimmed by 2 bases and the J gene end by 2 bases; junction bases not matched to a gene: 8. The CDR3 is made up of 16 amino acids. CDR3: CASSESPRGRNYGYTF. CDR3 DNA: TGTGCCAGCAGTGAATCCCCCAGGGGGAGGAACTATGGCTACACCTTC.

This clone was counted only a few times. The rearrangement uses TRBV24-1 and TRBJ1-2; TRBD1 agrees at 9 bases. CDR3 length: 14 amino acids. Germline V gene data show CDR1 as KGHDR and CDR2 as SFDVKD. V was clipped by 4 bases and J by 5 bases; unmatched bases: 4. CDR3 in amino acids: CATSEGTGRYGYTF. The CDR3 region has the DNA TGTGCCACCAGTGAGGGGACAGGGCGGTATGGCTACACCTTC.

The chain is built from TRBV15 and TRBJ1-3; 9 bases align to TRBD1. V was clipped by 3 bases and J by 2 bases; unmatched bases: 14. This CDR3 region has 19 residues. Germline CDR1 LNHNV, CDR2 YYDKDF (reference sequence). The CDR3 DNA reads as TGTGCCACCAGCAGGACCCGGGACAGGGATAGAGTGGCTGGAAACACCATATATTTT. It codes for CATSRTRDRDRVAGNTIYF.

V and J are TRBV5-4 and TRBJ1-1; D possibly corresponds to TRBD1 (6 bases). The CDR3 is made up of 15 amino acids. Germline CDR1 is SGHNT and CDR2 is YYREEE (reference sequence). The V and J ends lost 0 bases and 4 bases respectively, with 13 bases between them. The chain's CDR3 is CASSLASNRATEAFF. DNA of the CDR3: TGTGCCAGCAGCTTGGCCTCCAACAGGGCCACTGAAGCTTTCTTT.

V usage is TRBV4-1 and J usage is TRBJ2-1, with 8 bases identical to TRBD1. CDR3 length: 16 amino acids. Per the germline V gene, CDR1 is MGHRA and CDR2 is YSYEKL. Unmatched junction bases numbered 10, after V lost 0 bases and J lost 9 bases. The CDR3 nucleotides read TGCGCCAGCAGCCAAGAGGGGCAGGGGGCTCGGGGTGAGCAGTTCTTC. Translation gives CASSQEGQGARGEQFF.

The chain uses TRBV2 and TRBJ2-2; 10 nucleotides align to TRBD1. The trim removed 2 bases at V and 4 bases at J, leaving 10 bases unmatched. Germline CDR1 SNHLY, CDR2 FYNNEI. CDR3 length: 18 amino acids. The CDR3 DNA follows: TGTGCCAGCAGTGAATCGCCCCCGGGACAGGGGACCACCGGGGAGCTGTTTTTT. Amino acid sequence: CASSESPPGQGTTGELFF.

The chain employs TRBV12-3 or TRBV12-4 and TRBJ1-1; D is ambiguous. The CDR3 length is 11 residues. V was trimmed by 8 bases and J by 4 bases, leaving 8 bases between them. For the CDR3, the DNA is TGTGCCAGCGGTCGACTCACTGAAGCTTTCTTT. This translates into CASGRLTEAFF.

V and J are TRBV21-1 and TRBJ2-7; the table assigns TRBD2, which was not confirmed against the DNA. TRBV21-1 is described as a pseudogene. CDR3 length equals 16 residues. The CDR3 bases are TGTGCCAGCCTGTCCCTTCTAGCGAGATTTTCCTACGAGCAGTACGTC. It encodes CASLSLLARFSYEQYV.

This chain links TRBV5-1 with TRBJ1-1; D is perhaps TRBD1 (5 bases). This CDR3 contains 13 residues. V dropped 0 bases and J dropped 6 bases, with 9 bases sitting between them. CDR1 is SGHRS, CDR2 YFSETQ, per germline. CDR3 amino acids: CASSLARDSEAFF. The CDR3 DNA reads TGCGCCAGCAGCTTGGCCAGGGACTCTGAAGCTTTCTTT.

The CDR3 nucleotides read TGCGCCAGCAGCTTGACCGCGGGGTCGACAGATACGCAGTATTTT. This translates into CASSLTAGSTDTQYF. The genes are TRBV5-1 and TRBJ2-3, with a tentative D call TRBD2 (6 bases). Germline values: CDR1 SGHRS, CDR2 YFSETQ. This CDR3 comprises 15 residues. V was clipped by 1 base and J by 3 bases, with 12 bases between them.

Only one count was recorded for this clone. The rearrangement links TRBV2 to TRBJ1-1; no clear D. The CDR3 extends over 13 amino acids. V lost 6 bases and J 5 bases, leaving 13 bases between the germline ends. From germline, CDR1 is SNHLY and CDR2 FYNNEI. The CDR3 region has the DNA TGTGCCAGCAGGTCAAGGAGCGCTACTGAAGCTTTCTTT. Residues: CASRSRSATEAFF.

V is TRBV28 and J is TRBJ1-6, with 10 bases lining up with TRBD1. V was clipped by 3 bases and J by 7 bases; unmatched bases: 6. CDR1 and CDR2 from the germline V gene are MDHEN and SYDVKM. CDR3 length: 16 residues. CDR3 amino acids: CASSFPSGQGNSPLHF. The CDR3 DNA sequence: TGTGCCAGCAGTTTCCCATCGGGACAGGGGAATTCACCCCTCCACTTT. The complete variable domain, with remaining parts taken from reference TRBV28 and TRBJ1-6, reads DVKVTQSSRYLVKRTGEKVFLECVQDMDHENMFWYRQDPGLGLRLIYFSYDVKMKEKGDIPEGYSVSREKKERFSLILESASTNQTSMYLCASSFPSGQGNSPLHFGNGTRLTVT.

This chain uses TRBV5-5 with TRBJ1-2, with 7 nucleotides matching TRBD1. The J segment lost 5 bases and the V segment lost 0 bases, leaving 4 bases of the junction unmatched. Germline V gene lookup returns CDR1 SGHKS and CDR2 YYEKEE (reference sequence). The CDR3 runs to 14 residues. CDR3: CASSLGTGGYGYTF. Here the CDR3 DNA reads TGTGCCAGCAGCTTGGGGACAGGCGGATATGGCTACACCTTC.